This TCR beta chain emerged from a study of spatial heterogeneity in lung cancer. Study context: There were, on average, more than nine raw-read appearances for each unique TCR and UMI combination. Whole-study findings and limits: Counts of expanded intratumoral alpha and beta TCRs tracked tumor mutation counts.

The germline CDR1 and CDR2 sequences are MDHEN and SYDVKM. After removal of 3 bases from V and 5 bases from J, the junction contained 3 bases not matched to a gene. The CDR3 spans 14 residues. Every TCR cDNA molecule carried a tag that served as a unique molecular identifier. TCRdb fed the 5' RACE reads into MiXCR, producing one record per CDR3 protein. The top ten clones hold about 6.8% of a sample with over 15,000 distinct CDR3 sequences, 6.2% of them seen once. Regarding time point: sample taken at primary tumor resection. Without sorting, whole RNA was sequenced from tumor, nontumor lung or frozen PBMC. At least ten counts were recorded for this clonotype. As yet, its antigen is unknown. Because this beta chain is a stray read in a library intended to capture alpha chains, its abundance should not be given much weight.

This TCR derives from a male donor with early-stage non-small cell lung cancer. This rearrangement joins TRBV28 to TRBJ1-5, with 8 bases aligning to TRBD1. The sequencing here drew on lung tumor tissue, taken at surgery. CDR3 sequence: CASSFGTGDQPQHF. In DNA form, the CDR3 reads TGTGCCAGCAGTTTCGGGACAGGTGATCAGCCCCAGCATTTT.